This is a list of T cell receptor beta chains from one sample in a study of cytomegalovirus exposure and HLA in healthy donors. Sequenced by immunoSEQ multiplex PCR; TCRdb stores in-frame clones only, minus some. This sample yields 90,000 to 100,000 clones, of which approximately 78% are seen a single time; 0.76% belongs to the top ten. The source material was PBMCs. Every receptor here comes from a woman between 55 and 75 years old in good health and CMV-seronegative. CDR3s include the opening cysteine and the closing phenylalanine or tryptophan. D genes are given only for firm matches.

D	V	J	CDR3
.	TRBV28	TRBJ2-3	CASSRGLSTDTQYF
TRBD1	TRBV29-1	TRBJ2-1	CSVGQSYNEQFF
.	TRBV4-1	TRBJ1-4	CASSQERLNEKLFF
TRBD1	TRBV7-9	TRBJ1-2	CASSAAINQGAGGYTF
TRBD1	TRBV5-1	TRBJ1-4	CASSPGTGGFSEKLFF
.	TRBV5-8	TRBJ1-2	CAGGFYGYTF
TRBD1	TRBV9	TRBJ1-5	CASSPGGPVGNQPQHF
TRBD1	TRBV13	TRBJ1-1	CASSSSGQTFEAFF
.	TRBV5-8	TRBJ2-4	CASSLPTGWIAKNIQYF
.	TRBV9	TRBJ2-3	CASSVRASTDTQYF
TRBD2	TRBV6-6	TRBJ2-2	CASGSVAGYHGGELFF
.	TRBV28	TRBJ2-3	CASSLFEGGTDTQYF
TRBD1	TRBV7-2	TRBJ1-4	CASSQQGASNEKLFF
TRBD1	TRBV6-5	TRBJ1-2	CASMRGQGNYGYTF
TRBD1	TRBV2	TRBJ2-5	CASSEMTGFQETQYF
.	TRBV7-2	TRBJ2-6	CASSNYRVLGANVLTF
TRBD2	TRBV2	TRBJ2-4	CASMWGRSGGNIQYF
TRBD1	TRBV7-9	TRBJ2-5	CASSFGTGIWEQYF
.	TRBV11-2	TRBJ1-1	CASSLDRDTEAFF
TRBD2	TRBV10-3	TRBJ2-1	CAISRTSGGANEQFF
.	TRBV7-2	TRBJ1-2	CASSLFGGNYGYTF
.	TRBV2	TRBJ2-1	CASRRAASYNEQFF
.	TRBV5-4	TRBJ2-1	CASSLTTRARSYNEQFF
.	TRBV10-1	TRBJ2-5	CASSHGPSWEETQYF
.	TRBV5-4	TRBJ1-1	CASSGQNTEAFF
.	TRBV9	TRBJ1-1	CASSAWDTQNTEAFF
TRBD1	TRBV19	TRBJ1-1	CASKRQGDYTEAFF
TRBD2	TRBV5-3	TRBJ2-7	CARNRGGPYSYEQYF
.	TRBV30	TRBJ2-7	CAWSVRAGEQYF
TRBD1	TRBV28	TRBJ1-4	CATRDRVANEKLFF
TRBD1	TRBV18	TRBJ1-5	CASSPDRGRNQPQHF
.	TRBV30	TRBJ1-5	CAWSGRVGQPQHF
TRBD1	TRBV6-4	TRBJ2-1	CASSTLGQEGSNEQFF
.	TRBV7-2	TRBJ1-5	CASSRAGGRDYQPQHF
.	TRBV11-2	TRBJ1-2	CASRLAGGAGYGYTF
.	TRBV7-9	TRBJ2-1	CASSFQGSSNEQFF